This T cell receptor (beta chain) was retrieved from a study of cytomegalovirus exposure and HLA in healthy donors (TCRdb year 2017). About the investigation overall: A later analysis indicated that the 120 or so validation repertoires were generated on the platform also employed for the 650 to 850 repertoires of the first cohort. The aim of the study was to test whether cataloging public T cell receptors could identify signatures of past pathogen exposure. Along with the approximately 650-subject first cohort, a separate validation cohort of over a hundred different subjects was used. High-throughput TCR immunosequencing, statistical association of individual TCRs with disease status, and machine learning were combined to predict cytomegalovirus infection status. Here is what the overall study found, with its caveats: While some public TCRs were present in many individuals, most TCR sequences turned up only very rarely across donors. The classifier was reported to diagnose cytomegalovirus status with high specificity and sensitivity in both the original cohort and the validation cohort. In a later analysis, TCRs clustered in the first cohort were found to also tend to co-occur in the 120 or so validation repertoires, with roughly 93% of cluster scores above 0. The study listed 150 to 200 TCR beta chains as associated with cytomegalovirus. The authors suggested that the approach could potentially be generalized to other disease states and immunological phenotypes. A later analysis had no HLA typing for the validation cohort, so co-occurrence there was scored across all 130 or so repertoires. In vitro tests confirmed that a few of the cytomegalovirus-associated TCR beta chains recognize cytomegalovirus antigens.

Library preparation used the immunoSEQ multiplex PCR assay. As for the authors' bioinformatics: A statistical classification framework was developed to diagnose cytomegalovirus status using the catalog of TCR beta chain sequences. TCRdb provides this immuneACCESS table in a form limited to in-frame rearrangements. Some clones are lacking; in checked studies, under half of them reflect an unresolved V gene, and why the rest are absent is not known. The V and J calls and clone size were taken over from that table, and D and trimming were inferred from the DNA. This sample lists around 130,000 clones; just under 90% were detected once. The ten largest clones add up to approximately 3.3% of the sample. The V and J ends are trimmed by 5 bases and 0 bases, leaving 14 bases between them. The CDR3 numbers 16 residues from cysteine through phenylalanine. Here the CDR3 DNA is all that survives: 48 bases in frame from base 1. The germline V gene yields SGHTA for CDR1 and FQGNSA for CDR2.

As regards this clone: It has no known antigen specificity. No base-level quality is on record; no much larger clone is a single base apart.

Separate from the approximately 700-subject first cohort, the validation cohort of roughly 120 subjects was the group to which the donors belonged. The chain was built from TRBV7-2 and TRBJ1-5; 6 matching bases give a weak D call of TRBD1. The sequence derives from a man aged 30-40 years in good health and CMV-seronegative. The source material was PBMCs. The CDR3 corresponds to CASSRDGQISNQPQHF. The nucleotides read TGTGCCAGCAGCCGTGACGGACAGATTAGCAATCAGCCCCAGCATTTT.